There are a few counts of the clone carrying this T cell receptor (beta chain). Antigen unknown. Each donor was a healthy Caucasian individual from Russia, aged roughly 6 to 90. The sample, roughly 9.1 milliliters of peripheral blood, was drawn from each donor. This entry is derived from a study of blood T cells in healthy people across ages. Notes on the study in general: What prevented conclusive comparison of naive and antigen-experienced cells was that PBMCs were unsorted.

Germline CDR1 MNHEY, CDR2 SVGAGI. Trimming removed 6 bases at V and 6 bases at J, with 19 bases between. The CDR3 length is 15 residues. Sample-barcoded 5' priming and a J-beta primer mix drove a second PCR of about 7 to 12 cycles. Samples each returned at least 2.5 million CDR3-containing paired-end reads. TCRdb re-called the 5' RACE reads with MiXCR, one entry per CDR3 protein. The sample has about 670,000 distinct CDR3 sequences; approximately 40% are singletons. The origin of this receptor is an older man in good health. The source material was blood. The chain couples TRBV6-5 to TRBJ2-3; tentatively, D is TRBD2 (6 bases). The CDR3 nucleotides are TGTGCCAGCAGCCTAAACTCCGCTAGCGCGGATACGCAGTATTTT. Residues: CASSLNSASADTQYF.